A single sample is the source of the 9 T cell receptor beta chains below, sequenced in a study of sequential checkpoint blockade in melanoma (dated by TCRdb to between 2017 and 2020). Libraries were built with the immunoSEQ multiplex PCR assay. TCRdb obtained this table from immuneACCESS and retained in-frame rearrangements with V and J assigned. These tables miss some clones; where compared with another copy, unresolved V genes account for less than half of the shortfall, and the remainder is unexplained. In this sample the table shows some 20,000 clones, 56% of which occur a single time. Roughly 15% of the sample comes from the top ten. This specimen's treatment or condition label, per the study, means: randomized to nivolumab then ipilimumab (arm A) or the reverse (arm B). The source was CD8+ T cells sorted from blood (inferred from file names), collected from a patient given nivolumab and ipilimumab in sequence. All receptors derive from a human donor with melanoma.

The chain couples TRBV2 to TRBJ2-3, with 8 bases matching TRBD1. J was trimmed by 1 base and V by 4 bases; bases with no gene match: 4. CDR1 SNHLY and CDR2 FYNNEI come from the germline V gene. The CDR3 has 15 residues. The CDR3 region has the DNA TGTGCCAGCAGTGGACAGGGGTGGGGCACAGATACGCAGTATTTT. Translation: CASSGQGWGTDTQYF.

This rearrangement joins TRBV7-8 to TRBJ2-1; 14 bases are a match to TRBD2. Germline assignment: CDR1 SGHVS and CDR2 FQNEAQ. Germline trimming cut 5 bases from V and 7 bases from J; bases unmatched to any gene: 7. This CDR3 has 16 residues. The DNA for the CDR3 is TGTGCCAGCAGCATGCCCGGGACTAGCGGGAGAAATGAGCAGTTCTTC. Translated, it gives CASSMPGTSGRNEQFF.

The chain employs TRBV14 and TRBJ2-7, with D unclear. V lost 4 bases and J lost 2, with 21 bases in between. This CDR3 spans 17 amino acids. Germline assignment: CDR1 SGHDN and CDR2 FVKESK. CDR3 loop: CASSPTARRRYTYEQYF. For the CDR3, the DNA is TGTGCCAGCAGCCCCACCGCTAGACGCCGCTACACCTACGAGCAGTACTTC.

The CDR3 nucleotides read TGTGCCAGCAGCGCCTGGACAGGCACGGCCTACGAGCAGTACTTC. Translating gives CASSAWTGTAYEQYF. The chain has TRBV11-2 and TRBJ2-7; TRBD1 matches 7 bases. The germline gives CDR1 SGHAT, CDR2 FQNNGV. The CDR3 runs to 15 residues. J was trimmed by 2 bases and V by 5 bases; bases with no gene match: 9.

The sample holds a few counts of this clone. The chain joins TRBV28 to TRBJ1-2; no reliable D call. The V gene's germline CDR1 is MDHEN and CDR2 SYDVKM. Between the trimmed V and J ends, which lost 1 base and 1 base, there was a span of 7 bases. The CDR3 spans 14 residues. The CDR3 protein is CASSLLADNYGYTF. The DNA of the CDR3 is TGTGCCAGCAGTTTATTGGCAGATAACTATGGCTACACCTTC.

This clone was detected a few times. The V call is TRBV5-4, the J call TRBJ2-7; maybe TRBD1 (5 bases). The V end was cut by 2 bases, the J end by 3 bases, with 18 bases between. Germline CDR1 and CDR2: SGHNT and YYREEE (reference sequence). The length of the CDR3 is 16 residues. CDR3 DNA sequence: TGTGCCAGCAGCTTAACAGGCAGGACGGAATACTACGAGCAGTACTTC. This translates into CASSLTGRTEYYEQYF.

The genes are TRBV5-6 and TRBJ2-7; D is possibly TRBD1 (6 bases). The CDR3 has 15 residues. Germline assignment: CDR1 SGHDT and CDR2 YYEEEE. V lost 1 base to trimming and J lost 2 bases, with 13 bases between them. The CDR3 DNA reads TGTGCCAGCAGCTTGTCTGGACAGCCACCCTACGAGCAGTACTTC. It codes for CASSLSGQPPYEQYF. Full variable domain (rest looked up from reference TRBV5-6 and TRBJ2-7): DAGVTQSPTHLIKTRGQQVTLRCSPKSGHDTVSWYQQALGQGPQFIFQYYEEEERQRGNFPDRFSGHQFPNYSSELNVNALLLGDSALYLCASSLSGQPPYEQYFGPGTRLTVT.

The V call is TRBV4-1, the J call TRBJ1-1, with 7 positions matching TRBD1. The CDR3 has 15 residues. In germline, CDR1 is MGHRA, CDR2 YSYEKL. The ends lost 0 bases at V and 3 bases at J; junction bases unmatched: 4. The CDR3 nucleotides read TGCGCCAGCAGCCAAGACACAGGGGATTACACTGAAGCTTTCTTT. It is translated as CASSQDTGDYTEAFF.

The rearrangement links TRBV7-9 to TRBJ2-1, with TRBD2 as a possible D gene (5 bases). The CDR3 is 15 amino acids. The V end lost 6 bases, the J end lost 5 bases, and 17 bases lay between the germline ends. Per the germline V gene, CDR1 is SEHNR and CDR2 is FQNEAQ (reference sequence). The CDR3 reads CASSLGSGMNNEQFF. DNA of the CDR3: TGTGCCAGCAGTCTAGGGTCCGGGATGAACAATGAGCAGTTCTTC.